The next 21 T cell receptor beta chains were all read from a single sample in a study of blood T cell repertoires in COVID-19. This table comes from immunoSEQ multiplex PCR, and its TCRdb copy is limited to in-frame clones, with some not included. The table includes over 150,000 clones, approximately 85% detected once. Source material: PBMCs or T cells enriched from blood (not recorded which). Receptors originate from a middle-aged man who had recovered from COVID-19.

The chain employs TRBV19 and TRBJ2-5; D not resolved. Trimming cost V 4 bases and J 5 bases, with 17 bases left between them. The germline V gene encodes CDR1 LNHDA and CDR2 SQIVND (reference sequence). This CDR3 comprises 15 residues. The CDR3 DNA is TGTGCCAGTAGTAAAAACTCCCCCGTCCCGGAGACCCAGTACTTC. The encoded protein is CASSKNSPVPETQYF.

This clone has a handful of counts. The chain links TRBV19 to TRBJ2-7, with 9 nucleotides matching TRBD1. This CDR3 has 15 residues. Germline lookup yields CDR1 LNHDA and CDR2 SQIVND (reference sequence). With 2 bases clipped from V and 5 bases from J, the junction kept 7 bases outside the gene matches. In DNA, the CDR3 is TGTGCCAGTAGTATAATAGGGACAGGGTCCCACGAGCAGTACTTC. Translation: CASSIIGTGSHEQYF.

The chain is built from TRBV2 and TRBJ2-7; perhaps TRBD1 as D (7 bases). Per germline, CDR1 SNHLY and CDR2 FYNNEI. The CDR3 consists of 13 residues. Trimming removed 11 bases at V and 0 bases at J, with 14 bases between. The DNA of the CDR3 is TGTGCCCTGGGAGGACAGGCCTCCTACGAGCAGTACTTC. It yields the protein CALGGQASYEQYF.

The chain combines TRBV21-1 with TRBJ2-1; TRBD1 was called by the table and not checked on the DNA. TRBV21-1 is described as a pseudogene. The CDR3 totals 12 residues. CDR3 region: CASLDRGHEQFF. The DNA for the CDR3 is TGTGCCAGCCTAGACAGGGGCCATGAGCAGTTCTTC.

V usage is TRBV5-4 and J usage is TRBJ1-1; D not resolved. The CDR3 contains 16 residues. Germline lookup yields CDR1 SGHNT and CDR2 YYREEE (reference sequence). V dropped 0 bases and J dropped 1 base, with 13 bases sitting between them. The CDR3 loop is CASSLAPRRRNTEAFF. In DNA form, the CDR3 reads TGTGCCAGCAGCTTGGCTCCGAGGAGGAGGAACACTGAAGCTTTCTTT.

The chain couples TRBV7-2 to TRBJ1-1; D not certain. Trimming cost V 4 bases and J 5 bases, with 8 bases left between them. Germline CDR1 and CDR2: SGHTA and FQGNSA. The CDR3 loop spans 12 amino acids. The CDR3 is CASSSRLTEAFF. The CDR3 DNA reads TGTGCCAGCAGCTCCCGACTGACTGAAGCTTTCTTT.

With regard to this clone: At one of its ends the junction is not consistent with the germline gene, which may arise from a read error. As DNA, the CDR3 is TGTGCCAGTAGTACCCGGGACAGGGGATTTAGCGATCAGCCCCAGCATTTT. Translation gives CASSTRDRGFSDQPQHF. The genes are TRBV19 and TRBJ1-5, with 10 bases lining up with TRBD1. Germline values: CDR1 LNHDA, CDR2 SQIVND (reference sequence). CDR3 length: 17 residues.

The CDR3 DNA reads as TGTGCCAGCTCACCACGGGGCGACAGGGGGCAGTTCTTC. Amino acid sequence: CASSPRGDRGQFF. V and J are TRBV18 and TRBJ2-1; 8 bases match TRBD1. V shed 1 base and J 12 bases; nucleotides not matched to a gene: 5. Germline CDR1 is KGHSH and CDR2 is LQKENI. The CDR3 has 13 amino acids.

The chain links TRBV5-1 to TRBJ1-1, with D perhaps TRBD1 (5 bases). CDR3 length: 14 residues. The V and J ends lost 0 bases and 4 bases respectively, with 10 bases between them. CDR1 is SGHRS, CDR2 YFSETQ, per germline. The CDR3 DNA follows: TGCGCCAGCAGCTTGGATGGGGGAGGCACTGAAGCTTTCTTT. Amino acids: CASSLDGGGTEAFF.

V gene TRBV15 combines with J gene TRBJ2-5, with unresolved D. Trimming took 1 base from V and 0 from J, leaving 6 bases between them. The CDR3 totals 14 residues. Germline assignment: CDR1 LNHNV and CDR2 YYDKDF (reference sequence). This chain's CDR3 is CATSRVEYQETQYF. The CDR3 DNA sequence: TGTGCCACCAGCAGAGTTGAGTACCAAGAGACCCAGTACTTC.

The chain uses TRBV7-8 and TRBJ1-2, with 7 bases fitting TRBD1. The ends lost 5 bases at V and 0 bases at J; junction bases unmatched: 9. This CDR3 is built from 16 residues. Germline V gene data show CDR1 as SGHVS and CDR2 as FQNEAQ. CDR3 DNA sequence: TGTGCCAGCAGCGGAGGACAGGCAGAAACTAACTATGGCTACACCTTC. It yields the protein CASSGGQAETNYGYTF.

The CDR3 nucleotides are TGCGCCAGCAGCGGAGGGGCCTACCCCGGGCAAGAGACCCAGTACTTC. This translates into CASSGGAYPGQETQYF. V usage is TRBV5-1 and J usage is TRBJ2-5; D is perhaps TRBD2 (6 bases). Trimming cost V 4 bases and J 2 bases, with 18 bases left between them. The V gene's germline CDR1 is SGHRS and CDR2 YFSETQ. This CDR3 has 16 residues.

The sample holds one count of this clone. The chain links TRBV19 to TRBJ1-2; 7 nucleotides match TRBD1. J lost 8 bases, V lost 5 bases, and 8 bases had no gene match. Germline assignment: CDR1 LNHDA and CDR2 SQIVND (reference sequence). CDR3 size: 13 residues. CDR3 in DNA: TGTGCCAGTAGTGTCGGACAGGTTGGGGGCTACACCTTC. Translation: CASSVGQVGGYTF. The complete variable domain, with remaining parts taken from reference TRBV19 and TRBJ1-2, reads DGGITQSPKYLFRKEGQNVTLSCEQNLNHDAMYWYRQDPGQGLRLIYYSQIVNDFQKGDIAEGYSVSREKKESFPLTVTSAQKNPTAFYLCASSVGQVGGYTFGSGTRLTVV.

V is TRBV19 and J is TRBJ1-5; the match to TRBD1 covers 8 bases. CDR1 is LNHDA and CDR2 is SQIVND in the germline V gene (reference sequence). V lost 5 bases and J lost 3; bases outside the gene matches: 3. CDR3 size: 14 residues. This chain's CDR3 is CASSWDRTNQPQHF. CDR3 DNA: TGTGCCAGTAGTTGGGACAGGACCAATCAGCCCCAGCATTTT.

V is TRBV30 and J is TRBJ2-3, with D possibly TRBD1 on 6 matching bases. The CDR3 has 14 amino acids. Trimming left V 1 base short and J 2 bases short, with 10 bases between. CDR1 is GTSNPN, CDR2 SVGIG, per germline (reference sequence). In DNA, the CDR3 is TGTGCCTGGAGTGGGGGGCTCCACACAGATACGCAGTATTTT. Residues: CAWSGGLHTDTQYF.

The CDR3 reads CASTREGPNEKLFF. The CDR3 nucleotides read TGTGCCAGCACCCGGGAAGGCCCTAATGAAAAACTGTTTTTT. The chain has TRBV5-4 and TRBJ1-4; D is unresolved. The CDR3 has 14 amino acids. Germline values: CDR1 SGHNT, CDR2 YYREEE (reference sequence). Trimming stripped 6 bases from V and 3 bases from J, with 12 bases between.

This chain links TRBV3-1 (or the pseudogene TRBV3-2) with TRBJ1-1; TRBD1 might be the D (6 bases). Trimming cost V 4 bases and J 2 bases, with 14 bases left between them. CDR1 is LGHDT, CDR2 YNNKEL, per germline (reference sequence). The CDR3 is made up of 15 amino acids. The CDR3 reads CASSLSRQVNTEAFF. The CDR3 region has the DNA TGTGCCAGCAGCCTCAGTAGACAGGTTAACACTGAAGCTTTCTTT.

The CDR3 sequence: CAWSGQGANQPQHF. DNA of the CDR3: TGTGCCTGGAGTGGACAGGGGGCTAATCAGCCCCAGCATTTT. This sequence joins TRBV30 and TRBJ1-5; the match to TRBD1 covers 10 bases. The ends lost 1 base at V and 4 bases at J; junction bases unmatched: 1. Germline CDR1 and CDR2: GTSNPN and SVGIG (reference sequence). The CDR3 runs 14 residues. Filled out from reference TRBV30 and TRBJ1-5, the complete variable domain reads SQTIHQWPATLVQPVGSPLSLECTVEGTSNPNLYWYRQAAGRGLQLLFYSVGIGQISSEVPQNLSASRPQDRQFILSSKKLLLSDSGFYLCAWSGQGANQPQHFGDGTRLSIL.

CDR3 nucleotides: TGTGCCAGCAGCTTAAGGGCGCCCTCAGGGATCCTGAACCCTTACGAGCAGTACTTC. This translates into CASSLRAPSGILNPYEQYF. This chain uses TRBV7-2 with TRBJ2-7, with a tentative D call TRBD1 (5 bases). Per germline, CDR1 SGHTA and CDR2 FQGNSA. V shed 2 bases and J shed 4 bases, with 27 bases lying between them. The CDR3 is made up of 19 amino acids.

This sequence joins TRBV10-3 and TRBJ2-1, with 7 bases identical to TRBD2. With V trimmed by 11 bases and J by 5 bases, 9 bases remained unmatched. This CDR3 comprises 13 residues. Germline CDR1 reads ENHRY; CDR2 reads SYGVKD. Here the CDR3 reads CAVERDGDNEQFF. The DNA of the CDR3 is TGTGCCGTGGAGCGGGACGGGGACAATGAGCAGTTCTTC.

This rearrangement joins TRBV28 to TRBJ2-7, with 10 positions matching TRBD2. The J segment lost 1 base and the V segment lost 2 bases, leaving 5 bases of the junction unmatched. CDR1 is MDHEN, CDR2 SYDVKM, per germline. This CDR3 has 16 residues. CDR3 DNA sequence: TGTGCCAGCAGTTTAGGACCGGGACTAGCGTCCTACGAGCAGTACTTC. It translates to CASSLGPGLASYEQYF.